A single sample is the source of the 7 T cell receptor beta chains below, sequenced in a study of CD8+ T cells in alopecia areata. Extracted RNA was reverse transcribed into cDNA, the sequencing template. The repertoire was sequenced with immunoSEQ multiplex PCR; TCRdb's copy has only in-frame clones and lacks some. The sample has more than 200,000 clones; 40% to 55% are singletons. Treatment of the sample: oral pan-JAK inhibitor, 5-10 mg twice daily. Material: CD4+ T cells sorted from blood, obtained at approximately week 36, from a patient treated with tofacitinib. The source is a human donor with alopecia areata.

The chain uses TRBV7-9 and TRBJ2-5; D gene uncertain. V lost 5 bases, J lost 2 bases, and 15 bases lay in between. Per the germline V gene, CDR1 is SEHNR and CDR2 is FQNEAQ (reference sequence). CDR3 length: 15 amino acids. CDR3 amino acids: CASSQELGSQETQYF. The CDR3 DNA sequence: TGTGCCAGCAGCCAAGAGCTCGGCTCTCAAGAGACCCAGTACTTC.

The rearrangement uses TRBV7-2 and TRBJ2-5; 8 nucleotides match TRBD2. Germline loops: CDR1 SGHTA, CDR2 FQGNSA. The CDR3 has 15 residues. V shed 4 bases, J shed 2 bases, and the junction held 6 bases outside the gene matches. This CDR3 reads CASSYRAGVQETQYF. The CDR3, as DNA: TGTGCCAGCAGCTATCGAGCGGGAGTACAAGAGACCCAGTACTTC.

In this sample, this clone turned up a few times. The genes are TRBV29-1 and TRBJ2-5; D possibly corresponds to TRBD2 (7 bases). The assigned J gene may be wrong: the sequence end matches TRBJ2-7 better. This CDR3 spans 15 amino acids. CDR1 is SQVTM, CDR2 ANQGSEA, per germline. The CDR3 loop is CSAIGGGGSSYEQYF. Written as DNA, the CDR3 is TGCAGCGCGATTGGAGGGGGAGGGTCGTCCTACGAGCAGTACTTC.

This clone was detected a few times. The rearrangement uses TRBV7-9 and TRBJ2-5; D not resolved. The germline CDR1 and CDR2 sequences are SEHNR and FQNEAQ (reference sequence). The CDR3 covers 14 residues. V dropped 5 bases and J dropped 0 bases, with 10 bases sitting between them. The CDR3 loop is CASSAGRNQETQYF. CDR3 sequence (DNA): TGTGCCAGCAGCGCTGGCAGAAACCAAGAGACCCAGTACTTC.

This clone was seen a few times. This chain uses TRBV7-9 with TRBJ2-7, with a possible D match to TRBD2 (6 bases). V was clipped by 6 bases and J by 0 bases, with 9 bases between them. The length of the CDR3 is 13 residues. Germline values: CDR1 SEHNR, CDR2 FQNEAQ (reference sequence). The CDR3 bases are TGTGCCAGCAGTTGGCGGGGCTCCTACGAGCAGTACTTC. This encodes CASSWRGSYEQYF.

The chain carries TRBV6-5 and TRBJ2-5; a possible D gene is TRBD2 (5 bases). V was cut by 5 bases and J by 5 bases, with 18 bases left in between. CDR1 and CDR2 (germline): MNHEY, SVGAGI. This CDR3 comprises 15 residues. This CDR3 reads CASSPFSASKETQYF. The CDR3, as DNA: TGTGCCAGCAGTCCCTTTTCAGCTAGCAAGGAGACCCAGTACTTC.

V usage is TRBV29-1 and J usage is TRBJ1-4; D is ambiguous. Germline lookup yields CDR1 SQVTM and CDR2 ANQGSEA. The CDR3 runs to 10 residues. V lost 3 bases and J 5 bases, leaving 1 base between the germline ends. The CDR3 loop reads CSVENEKLFF. Here the CDR3 DNA reads TGCAGCGTTGAGAATGAAAAACTGTTTTTT.